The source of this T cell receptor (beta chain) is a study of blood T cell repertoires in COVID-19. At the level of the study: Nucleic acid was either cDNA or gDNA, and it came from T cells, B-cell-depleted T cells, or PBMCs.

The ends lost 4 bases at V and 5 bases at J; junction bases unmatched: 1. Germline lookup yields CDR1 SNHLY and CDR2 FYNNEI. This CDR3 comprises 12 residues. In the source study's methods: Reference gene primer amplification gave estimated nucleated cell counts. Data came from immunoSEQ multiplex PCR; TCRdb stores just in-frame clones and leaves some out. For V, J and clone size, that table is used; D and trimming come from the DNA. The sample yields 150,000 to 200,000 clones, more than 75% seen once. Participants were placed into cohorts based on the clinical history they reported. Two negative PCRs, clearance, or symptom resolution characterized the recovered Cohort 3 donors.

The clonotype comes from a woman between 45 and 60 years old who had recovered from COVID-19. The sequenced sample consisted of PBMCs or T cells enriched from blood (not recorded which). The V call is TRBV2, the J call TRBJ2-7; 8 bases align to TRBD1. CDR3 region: CASSGTGNEQYF. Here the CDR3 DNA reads TGTGCCAGCAGTGGGACAGGGAACGAGCAGTACTTC. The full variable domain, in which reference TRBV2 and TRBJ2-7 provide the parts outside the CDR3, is EPEVTQTPSHQVTQMGQEVILRCVPISNHLYFYWYRQILGQKVEFLVSFYNNEISEKSEIFDDQFSVERPDGSNFTLKIRSTKLEDSAMYFCASSGTGNEQYFGPGTRLTVT.